This TCR beta chain originates from a study of blood T cell repertoires in COVID-19. At the level of the study: COVID-19 samples, acute and convalescent, were from the United States, Italy and Spain. Sources were T cells, B-cell-depleted T cells, or PBMCs; the material itself was cDNA or gDNA.

As processed by the authors: By means of reference gene primer amplification, nucleated cell counts were estimated. Sequencing used immunoSEQ multiplex PCR; TCRdb keeps in-frame clones, though not all of them. The V and J calls and the clone size are those of that table, but D and trimming were determined from the DNA. The table has about 180,000 clones, over 80% seen once. V gave up 5 bases and J gave up 13 bases, with 19 bases separating them. The CDR3 consists of 13 residues. Germline V gives CDR1 SEHNR, CDR2 FQNEAQ (reference sequence). The receptor's source is a woman aged 55 to 70 with acute or convalescent COVID-19. This rearrangement joins TRBV7-9 to TRBJ2-3; the D gene is possibly TRBD2 (6 bases). Sequencing was done on a sample of peripheral blood. For the CDR3, the DNA is TGTGCCAGCAGCAGCCGGGACTCCCCGAAGGAGTATTTT. Its translation is CASSSRDSPKEYF.